Presented here are 25 T cell receptor beta chains from one specimen sequenced in a study of blood T cell repertoires in COVID-19 (TCRdb year 2020). Libraries came from the immunoSEQ multiplex PCR assay. The table was pulled from immuneACCESS by TCRdb, which kept in-frame rearrangements only. Such tables lose some clones; where checked, under half of the loss comes from unresolved V genes, and the rest has no known cause. This sample holds about 210,000 clones; 84% were observed only once. The ten largest account for less than 3.5% of the sample. Sequencing input: PBMCs or T cells enriched from blood (not recorded which). These receptor sequences come from a woman in her thirties who had been exposed to COVID-19.

The chain joins TRBV30 to TRBJ1-1; D gene uncertain. This CDR3 spans 11 amino acids. Trimming removed 6 bases from V and 6 bases from J, with 11 bases in between. The V gene's germline CDR1 is GTSNPN and CDR2 SVGIG (reference sequence). The CDR3 sequence: CACAGGAEAFF. Here the CDR3 DNA reads TGTGCCTGCGCAGGAGGCGCTGAAGCTTTCTTT.

The chain recombines TRBV19 with TRBJ2-7; TRBD1 agrees at 7 bases. V dropped 6 bases and J dropped 0; count of bases not matched to a gene: 5. Germline V gene data show CDR1 as LNHDA and CDR2 as SQIVND (reference sequence). CDR3 length equals 14 residues. The CDR3 region has the DNA TGTGCCAGTAGCACGACAGGGAGCTCCTACGAGCAGTACTTC. Amino acids: CASSTTGSSYEQYF.

V and J are TRBV25-1 and TRBJ2-7; TRBD2 might be the D (6 bases). Trimming left V 6 bases short and J 3 bases short, with 21 bases between. Germline V gives CDR1 MGHDK, CDR2 SYGVNS. The CDR3 runs 16 residues. The CDR3 loop is CASRPELGGGYYEQYF. CDR3 nucleotide sequence: TGTGCCAGCAGGCCCGAATTAGGAGGAGGGTACTACGAGCAGTACTTC.

The CDR3 loop reads CSVDPTGDGNTIYF. CDR3 nucleotide sequence: TGCAGCGTTGACCCGACAGGGGACGGAAACACCATATATTTT. V and J are TRBV29-1 and TRBJ1-3, with TRBD1 matching over 8 bases. Germline loops: CDR1 SQVTM, CDR2 ANQGSEA. V gave up 3 bases and J gave up 4 bases; unmatched junction bases: 5. This CDR3 is built from 14 residues.

This chain links TRBV5-1 with TRBJ2-7, with TRBD1 matching 9 bases. The CDR3 loop spans 15 amino acids. Germline V lookup: CDR1 SGHRS, CDR2 YFSETQ. After removal of 0 bases from V and 5 bases from J, the junction contained 6 bases not matched to a gene. The CDR3: CASSLGTGERNEQYF. DNA of the CDR3: TGCGCCAGCAGCTTGGGGACAGGGGAGAGGAACGAGCAGTACTTC. Filled out from reference TRBV5-1 and TRBJ2-7, the complete variable domain reads KAGVTQTPRYLIKTRGQQVTLSCSPISGHRSVSWYQQTPGQGLQFLFEYFSETQRNKGNFPGRFSGRQFSNSRSEMNVSTLELGDSALYLCASSLGTGERNEQYFGPGTRLTVT.

V and J are TRBV9 and TRBJ1-1; 7 bases line up with TRBD1. The CDR3 sequence is 14 residues long. V dropped 3 bases and J dropped 1; count of bases not matched to a gene: 3. The germline V gene encodes CDR1 SGDLS and CDR2 YYNGEE. CDR3 nucleotide sequence: TGTGCCAGCAGCGCCCGGACAGGGAACACTGAAGCTTTCTTT. This translates into CASSARTGNTEAFF.

The genes are TRBV27 and TRBJ1-5; D is unclear. Trimming took off 3 bases at V and 8 bases at J, with 14 bases between the two ends. Germline CDR1 and CDR2: MNHEY and SMNVEV (reference sequence). CDR3 length: 14 residues. The CDR3 sequence: CASSFRALGEPQHF. As DNA, the CDR3 is TGTGCCAGCAGTTTCCGGGCCCTCGGGGAGCCCCAGCATTTT.

The V and J genes are TRBV20-1 and TRBJ2-7, with D possibly being TRBD1 (7 bases). From germline, CDR1 is DFQATT and CDR2 SNEGSKA (reference sequence). V dropped 3 bases and J dropped 4 bases, with 16 bases sitting between them. This CDR3 is 14 amino acids long. CDR3: CSASWDSGGYEQYF. CDR3 DNA: TGCAGTGCTAGTTGGGACAGTGGGGGGTACGAGCAGTACTTC.

V is TRBV15 and J is TRBJ1-1; tentative D call: TRBD1 (6 bases). V was trimmed by 6 bases and J by 1 base, leaving 12 bases between them. CDR1 is LNHNV, CDR2 YYDKDF, per germline (reference sequence). The CDR3 contains 14 residues. The DNA of the CDR3 is TGTGCCACCAGGATGGACAGTACGAACACTGAAGCTTTCTTT. Its translation is CATRMDSTNTEAFF.

The chain links TRBV4-1 to TRBJ2-7; TRBD2 matches at 7 bases. Per the germline V gene, CDR1 is MGHRA and CDR2 is YSYEKL. The CDR3 runs to 15 residues. The J segment lost 0 bases and the V segment lost 5 bases, leaving 7 bases of the junction unmatched. Written as DNA, the CDR3 is TGCGCCAGCAGCTCCGGGACTACCGGCTCCTACGAGCAGTACTTC. Amino acid sequence: CASSSGTTGSYEQYF.

CDR3 amino acids: CASSPSRRGGQGARNSPLHF. The CDR3 DNA sequence: TGTGCCAGCAGCCCCTCCCGAAGAGGGGGACAGGGGGCGCGAAATTCACCCCTCCACTTT. The genes are TRBV6-4 and TRBJ1-6; 12 bases are a match to TRBD1. This CDR3 has 20 residues. The junction had 19 bases not matched to a gene; V was cut back by 6 bases and J by 7 bases. CDR1 is MRHNA, CDR2 SNTAGT, per germline.

On this clone itself: At one end the junction does not follow the germline gene, possibly because of a read error. The chain recombines TRBV7-7 with TRBJ1-1; D gene uncertain. Germline V gives CDR1 SSHAT, CDR2 FNYEAQ (reference sequence). The CDR3 is made up of 13 amino acids. The CDR3 here is CASSQHEYTEAFF. DNA of the CDR3: TGTGCTAGCAGCCAACATGAATACACTGAAGCTTTCTTT.

The chain combines TRBV7-5 with TRBJ1-4. TRBV7-5 is a pseudogene. The CDR3 runs to 13 residues. CDR3 region: CARLPTPGDELFF. CDR3 in DNA: TGTGCCAGACTACCCACCCCCGGGGATGAACTGTTTTTT.

This clone was found once. The gene calls are TRBV3-1 (or the pseudogene TRBV3-2) and TRBJ2-2, with a possible D match to TRBD2 (5 bases). Trimming removed 3 bases at V and 5 bases at J, with 16 bases between. CDR1 and CDR2 (germline): LGHDT, YNNKEL (reference sequence). The CDR3 is made up of 16 amino acids. CDR3 sequence: CASSHSPDGETGELFF. The CDR3 region has the DNA TGTGCCAGCAGCCACTCCCCCGACGGGGAGACCGGGGAGCTGTTTTTT.

This clone was detected a few times. V is TRBV6-4 and J is TRBJ2-2; 9 bases are shared with TRBD2. Trimming cost V 4 bases and J 3 bases; bases outside gene matches: 0. This CDR3 contains 14 residues. CDR1 is MRHNA, CDR2 SNTAGT, per germline. CDR3 in amino acids: CASSGLADTGELFF. CDR3 sequence (DNA): TGTGCCAGCAGTGGACTAGCGGACACCGGGGAGCTGTTTTTT.

This clone was detected once. The rearrangement links TRBV27 to TRBJ2-7, with D possibly matching TRBD2 (6 bases). Germline loops: CDR1 MNHEY, CDR2 SMNVEV (reference sequence). The CDR3 is 11 amino acids. The V end was cut by 6 bases, the J end by 5 bases, with 8 bases between. The CDR3 loop is CASRRGHEQYF. In nucleotides, the CDR3 is TGTGCCAGCAGGCGGGGTCACGAGCAGTACTTC.

The rearrangement joins TRBV24-1 to TRBJ2-5; D perhaps matches TRBD1 (6 bases). V lost 4 bases and J lost 3, with 14 bases in between. The CDR3 has 15 residues. From germline, CDR1 is KGHDR and CDR2 SFDVKD. CDR3 amino acids: CATSEAGRGEETQYF. DNA of the CDR3: TGTGCCACCAGTGAAGCTGGCAGGGGAGAAGAGACCCAGTACTTC.

This clone occurred once. This rearrangement joins TRBV24-1 to TRBJ1-6; 10 positions match TRBD1. CDR1 and CDR2 from the germline V gene are KGHDR and SFDVKD. V was pared by 3 bases and J by 7 bases, with 11 bases of the junction left unmatched. This CDR3 comprises 18 residues. CDR3 coding DNA: TGTGCCACCAGTGATACACCGGGACAGGGGCCTGAAAATTCACCCCTCCACTTT. This encodes CATSDTPGQGPENSPLHF.

CDR3 amino acids: CASSLGRGSDNQPQHF. The CDR3 region has the DNA TGTGCCAGTAGTCTCGGCAGGGGGTCGGACAATCAGCCCCAGCATTTT. The rearrangement uses TRBV19 and TRBJ1-5; 7 bases fit TRBD1. The CDR3 is made up of 16 amino acids. After removal of 5 bases from V and 3 bases from J, the junction contained 10 bases not matched to a gene. CDR1 is LNHDA and CDR2 is SQIVND in the germline V gene (reference sequence). The variable domain in full, completed from reference TRBV19 and TRBJ1-5, reads DGGITQSPKYLFRKEGQNVTLSCEQNLNHDAMYWYRQDPGQGLRLIYYSQIVNDFQKGDIAEGYSVSREKKESFPLTVTSAQKNPTAFYLCASSLGRGSDNQPQHFGDGTRLSIL.

The CDR3 here is CASSLGRWEYEQYF. For the CDR3, the DNA is TGTGCCAGCAGCTTGGGCAGGTGGGAGTACGAGCAGTACTTC. The chain recombines TRBV7-6 with TRBJ2-7, with D tentatively TRBD2 (5 bases). Trimming took off 3 bases at V and 4 bases at J, with 13 bases between the two ends. Per germline, CDR1 SGHVS and CDR2 FNYEAQ. The CDR3 is made up of 14 amino acids.

The chain employs TRBV7-2 and TRBJ1-6, with D perhaps TRBD1 (6 bases). The ends were cut back, 3 bases at V and 11 bases at J, with 17 bases in the middle. Germline-derived CDR1 and CDR2 are SGHTA and FQGNSA. The CDR3 has 15 residues. CDR3: CASSLGPTGFAPLHF. For the CDR3, the DNA is TGTGCCAGCAGCTTGGGCCCCACAGGGTTCGCACCCCTCCACTTT.

This clone was found once. V usage is TRBV9 and J usage is TRBJ1-6, with D perhaps matching TRBD1 (6 bases). Germline V gene sequence: CDR1 SGDLS, CDR2 YYNGEE. Trimming shortened V by 2 bases and J by 8 bases, and 14 bases separated the two germline ends. CDR3 size: 15 residues. The CDR3 nucleotides read TGTGCCAGCAGCGTGGGGGCGGGGAGGGATTCACCCCTCCACTTT. This gives the protein CASSVGAGRDSPLHF.

In the case of this clone: Other DNA sequences from this sample encode an identical CDR3 as well. The genes are TRBV6-5 and TRBJ1-1; TRBD1 matches at 8 bases. The germline V gene has CDR1 MNHEY and CDR2 SVGAGI. The CDR3 runs to 15 residues. J was trimmed by 2 bases and V by 0 bases; bases with no gene match: 2. The CDR3 is CASSYSAGGNTEAFF. Written as DNA, the CDR3 is TGTGCCAGCAGTTACTCAGCAGGGGGCAACACTGAAGCTTTCTTT.

The genes are TRBV7-2 and TRBJ2-3, with 12 nucleotides matching TRBD2. CDR1 and CDR2 from the germline V gene are SGHTA and FQGNSA. V shed 3 bases and J 6 bases; nucleotides not matched to a gene: 4. The CDR3 loop spans 15 amino acids. The CDR3 nucleotides are TGTGCCAGCAGCTTGACTAGCGGGAGCCGCGATACGCAGTATTTT. It is translated as CASSLTSGSRDTQYF.

The chain recombines TRBV27 with TRBJ1-1; weak D call: TRBD1 (6 bases). Trimming took 4 bases from V and 6 from J, leaving 12 bases between them. CDR1 and CDR2 from the germline V gene are MNHEY and SMNVEV (reference sequence). The length of the CDR3 is 13 residues. The CDR3 spells CASSSYRAAEAFF. CDR3 nucleotides: TGTGCCAGCAGTTCCTACAGGGCCGCTGAAGCTTTCTTT.